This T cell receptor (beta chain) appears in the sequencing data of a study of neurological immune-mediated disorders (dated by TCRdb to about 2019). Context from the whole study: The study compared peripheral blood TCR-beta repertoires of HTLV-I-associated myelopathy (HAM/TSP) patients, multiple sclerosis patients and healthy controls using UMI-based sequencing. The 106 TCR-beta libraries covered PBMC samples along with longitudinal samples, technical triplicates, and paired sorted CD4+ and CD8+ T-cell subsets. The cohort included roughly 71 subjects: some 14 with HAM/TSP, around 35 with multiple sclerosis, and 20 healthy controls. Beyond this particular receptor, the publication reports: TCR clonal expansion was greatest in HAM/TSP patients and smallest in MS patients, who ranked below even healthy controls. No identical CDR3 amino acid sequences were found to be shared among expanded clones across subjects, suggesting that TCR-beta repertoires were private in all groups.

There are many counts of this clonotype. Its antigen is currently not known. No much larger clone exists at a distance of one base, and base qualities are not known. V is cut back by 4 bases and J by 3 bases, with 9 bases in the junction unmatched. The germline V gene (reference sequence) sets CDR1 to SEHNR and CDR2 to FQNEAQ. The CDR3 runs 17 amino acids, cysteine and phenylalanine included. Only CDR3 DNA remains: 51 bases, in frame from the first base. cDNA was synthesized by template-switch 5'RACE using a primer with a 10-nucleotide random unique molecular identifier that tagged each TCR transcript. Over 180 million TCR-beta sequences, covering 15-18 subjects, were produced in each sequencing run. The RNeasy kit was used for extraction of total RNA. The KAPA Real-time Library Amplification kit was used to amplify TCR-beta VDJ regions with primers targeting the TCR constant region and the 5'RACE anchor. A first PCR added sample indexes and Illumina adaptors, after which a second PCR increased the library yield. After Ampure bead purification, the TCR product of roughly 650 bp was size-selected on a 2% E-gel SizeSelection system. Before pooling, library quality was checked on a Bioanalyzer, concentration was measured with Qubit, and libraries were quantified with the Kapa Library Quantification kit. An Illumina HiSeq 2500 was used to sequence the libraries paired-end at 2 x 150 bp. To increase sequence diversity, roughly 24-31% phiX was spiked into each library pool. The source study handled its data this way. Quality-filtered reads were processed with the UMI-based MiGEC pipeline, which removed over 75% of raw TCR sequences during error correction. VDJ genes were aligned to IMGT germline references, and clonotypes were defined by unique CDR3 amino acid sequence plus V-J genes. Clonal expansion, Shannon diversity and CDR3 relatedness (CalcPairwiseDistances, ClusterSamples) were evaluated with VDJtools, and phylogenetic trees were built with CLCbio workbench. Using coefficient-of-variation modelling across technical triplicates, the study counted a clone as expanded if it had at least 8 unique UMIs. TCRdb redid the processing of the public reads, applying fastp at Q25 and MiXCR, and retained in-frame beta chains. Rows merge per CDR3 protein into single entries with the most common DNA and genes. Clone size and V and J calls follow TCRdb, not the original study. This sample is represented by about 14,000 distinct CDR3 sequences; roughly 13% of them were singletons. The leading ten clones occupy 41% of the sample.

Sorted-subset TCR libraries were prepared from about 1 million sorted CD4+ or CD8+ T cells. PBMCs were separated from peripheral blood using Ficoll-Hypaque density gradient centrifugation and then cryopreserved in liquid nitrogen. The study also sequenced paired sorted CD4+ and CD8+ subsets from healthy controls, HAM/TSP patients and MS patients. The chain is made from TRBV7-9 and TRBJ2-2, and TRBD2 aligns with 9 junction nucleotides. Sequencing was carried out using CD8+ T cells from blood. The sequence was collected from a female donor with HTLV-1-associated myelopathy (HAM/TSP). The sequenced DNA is TGTGCCAGCAGCTCCCCCCTAGCGGGGAGATACACCGGGGAGCTGTTTTTT. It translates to CASSSPLAGRYTGELFF.